The 19 T cell receptor beta chains given below trace back to one sample, sequenced in a study of T cells after yellow fever vaccination. TCRdb re-called the 5' RACE reads through MiXCR, storing one row per CDR3 protein. Here the sample spans more than 300,000 distinct CDR3 sequences, roughly 7% being singletons. The sequences come from PBMCs, collected roughly 45 days after the first yellow fever vaccination. These receptors were taken from a man between 18 and 35 years old who received the YFV17D yellow fever vaccine.

V is TRBV12-3 or TRBV12-4 and J is TRBJ2-5; no firm D call. The CDR3 is made up of 14 amino acids. V lost 3 bases, J lost 6 bases, and 14 bases lay in between. The CDR3 region has the DNA TGTGCCAGCAGTTTTTCCCCCCCCCTTAAGACCCAGTACTTC. Translated: CASSFSPPLKTQYF.

This clonotype came up a few times. V is TRBV19 and J is TRBJ2-7; possibly TRBD2 for D (6 bases). V lost 8 bases, J lost 5 bases, and 7 bases lay in between. This CDR3 is built from 10 residues. Germline CDR1 and CDR2: LNHDA and SQIVND (reference sequence). As DNA, the CDR3 is TGTGCCAGTGGCGGGGACGAGCAGTACTTC. Its protein is CASGGDEQYF.

The CDR3 DNA follows: TGTGCCAGCAGTTCACAAGGTTCCGGGACAGGGGCATACAATGAGCAGTTCTTC. It translates to CASSSQGSGTGAYNEQFF. This chain links TRBV12-3 or TRBV12-4 with TRBJ2-1; 10 bases align to TRBD1. This CDR3 region has 18 residues. V gave up 4 bases and J gave up 4 bases; unmatched junction bases: 13.

This clonotype was recorded many times. The chain carries TRBV10-3 and TRBJ1-1, with TRBD1 identical over 7 bases. V lost 5 bases, J lost 4 bases, and 7 bases stayed unmatched. In germline, CDR1 is ENHRY, CDR2 SYGVKD. The CDR3 totals 14 residues. The CDR3 DNA reads as TGTGCCATCAGTCAACAGGGGTGGATCACTGAAGCTTTCTTT. Encoded protein: CAISQQGWITEAFF.

There are many counts of this clonotype. The chain has TRBV7-2 and TRBJ2-5; D gene ambiguous. CDR3 length: 12 amino acids. V dropped 5 bases and J dropped 4 bases, with 8 bases sitting between them. The germline gives CDR1 SGHTA, CDR2 FQGNSA. CDR3 coding DNA: TGTGCCAGCAGCACCTATAGAGAGACCCAGTACTTC. Amino acids: CASSTYRETQYF.

The J gene is TRBJ1-5, the V gene TRBV27, with 9 bases lining up with TRBD1. V trimming: 6 bases; J trimming: 9 bases; junction bases outside the gene matches: 12. Germline CDR1 MNHEY, CDR2 SMNVEV (reference sequence). The CDR3 contains 15 residues. In DNA form, the CDR3 reads TGTGCCAGCAGCACTACCACAGGGGGCTTACGGCCCCAGCATTTT. Its protein product is CASSTTTGGLRPQHF.

The chain joins TRBV15 to TRBJ2-3; D ambiguous. CDR1 and CDR2 from the germline V gene are LNHNV and YYDKDF (reference sequence). The V gene lost 6 bases and the J gene lost 6 bases, with 16 bases spanning the gap. This CDR3 contains 14 residues. Here the CDR3 DNA reads TGTGCCACCAGAGGGTCCCAGAGTTCCGATACGCAGTATTTT. This sequence encodes CATRGSQSSDTQYF.

The chain combines TRBV4-2 with TRBJ1-6; D not resolved. CDR3 length equals 13 residues. Deletions cut 6 bases from V and 12 bases from J, with 15 bases between. Germline CDR1 LGHNA, CDR2 YNFKEQ. DNA of the CDR3: TGTGCCAGCAGGCCTTTTGACCCAGGACCCCTCCACTTT. Translated, it gives CASRPFDPGPLHF.

This clonotype was found many times. The V and J genes are TRBV4-3 and TRBJ2-7, with 10 bases aligning to TRBD2. The CDR3 runs to 14 residues. Trimming cost V 5 bases and J 4 bases; bases outside gene matches: 5. Germline V gene data show CDR1 as LGHNA and CDR2 as YSLEER. This CDR3 reads CASSVAGGIYEQYF. The CDR3 bases are TGCGCCAGCAGCGTAGCGGGGGGTATTTACGAGCAGTACTTC.

This clonotype was detected once. The rearrangement links TRBV5-8 to TRBJ1-1, with D perhaps TRBD1 (5 bases). V dropped 4 bases and J dropped 0 bases, with 19 bases sitting between them. The length of the CDR3 is 17 residues. CDR1 SGHTS and CDR2 YDEGEE come from the germline V gene. CDR3 sequence: CASSDWGGLQLNTEAFF. CDR3 nucleotides: TGTGCCAGCAGCGATTGGGGCGGGCTACAGTTGAACACTGAAGCTTTCTTT. The full variable domain, completed using reference TRBV5-8 and TRBJ1-1, is EAGVTQSPTHLIKTRGQQATLRCSPISGHTSVYWYQQALGLGLQFLLWYDEGEERNRGNFPPRFSGRQFPNYSSELNVNALELEDSALYLCASSDWGGLQLNTEAFFGQGTRLTVV.

This clonotype turned up a few times. V is TRBV10-2 and J is TRBJ2-7; 7 bases agree with TRBD2. Germline V gives CDR1 WSHSY, CDR2 SAAADI. The CDR3 has 14 residues. The trim removed 6 bases at V and 4 bases at J, leaving 9 bases unmatched. The chain's CDR3 is CASSPIGGNYEQYF. DNA for the CDR3: TGCGCCAGCAGCCCGATCGGGGGGAATTACGAGCAGTACTTC.

This clonotype occurred many times. CDR3 sequence (DNA): TGCGCCAGCAGCCAGCCCCGGGAGACCGGGGAGCTGTTTTTT. Translated, it gives CASSQPRETGELFF. This chain joins TRBV4-1 and TRBJ2-2, with D tentatively TRBD2 (6 bases). Deletions cut 3 bases from V and 5 bases from J, with 10 bases between. This CDR3 has 14 residues. CDR1 and CDR2 (germline): MGHRA, YSYEKL.

This clonotype was detected only a few times. The chain has TRBV6-2 or TRBV6-3 and TRBJ2-7; D remains unclear. V dropped 2 bases and J dropped 4 bases, with 12 bases sitting between them. The CDR3 covers 14 residues. From germline, CDR1 is MNHEY and CDR2 SVGEGT. The DNA for the CDR3 is TGTGCCAGCAGTTACGATCGATTATCATACGAGCAGTACTTC. Translation: CASSYDRLSYEQYF.

The chain couples TRBV5-1 to TRBJ2-3; a possible D gene is TRBD1 (6 bases). The germline gives CDR1 SGHRS, CDR2 YFSETQ. The CDR3 loop spans 16 amino acids. Trimming stripped 0 bases from V and 2 bases from J, with 13 bases between. The chain's CDR3 is CASSLAGTRATDTQYF. CDR3 DNA sequence: TGCGCCAGCAGCTTGGCGGGGACAAGGGCCACAGATACGCAGTATTTT. The complete variable domain, with remaining parts taken from reference TRBV5-1 and TRBJ2-3, reads KAGVTQTPRYLIKTRGQQVTLSCSPISGHRSVSWYQQTPGQGLQFLFEYFSETQRNKGNFPGRFSGRQFSNSRSEMNVSTLELGDSALYLCASSLAGTRATDTQYFGPGTRLTVL.

This clonotype was observed at least ten times. This sequence joins TRBV12-3 or TRBV12-4 and TRBJ1-5; unclear D gene. The CDR3 has 11 residues. Trimming stripped 4 bases from V and 5 bases from J, with 3 bases between. As DNA, the CDR3 is TGTGCCAGCAGTTCGGATCAGCCCCAGCATTTT. This codes for CASSSDQPQHF.

V is TRBV7-9 and J is TRBJ2-2; D gene unclear. V lost 3 bases to trimming and J lost 6 bases, with 14 bases between them. The CDR3 contains 15 residues. Germline CDR1 reads SEHNR; CDR2 reads FQNEAQ (reference sequence). In DNA, the CDR3 is TGTGCCAGCAGCTTGGCAGGACGAGGCCCCGGGGAGCTGTTTTTT. Protein: CASSLAGRGPGELFF.

This clonotype was picked up many times. J is TRBJ2-7 and V is TRBV4-1, with D perhaps given as TRBD1 or TRBD2 (6 bases each). The CDR3 has 17 residues. CDR1 is MGHRA and CDR2 is YSYEKL in the germline V gene. The V gene lost 1 base and the J gene lost 7 bases, with 23 bases spanning the gap. The CDR3 is CASSQAIAPGARGEQYF. Written as DNA, the CDR3 is TGCGCCAGCAGCCAAGCGATTGCTCCGGGGGCCCGAGGGGAGCAGTACTTC.

This clonotype showed up just a few times. The chain couples TRBV18 to TRBJ1-1; D unclear. This CDR3 is 14 amino acids long. V gave up 4 bases and J gave up 0 bases, with 9 bases separating them. CDR1 and CDR2 (germline): KGHSH, LQKENI. The CDR3 region has the DNA TGTGCCAGCTCACTCGACACCCTGAACACTGAAGCTTTCTTT. This gives the protein CASSLDTLNTEAFF.

This clonotype has more than one count but fewer than ten. The gene calls are TRBV11-2 and TRBJ2-7; D might be TRBD2 (6 bases). Germline V gene sequence: CDR1 SGHAT, CDR2 FQNNGV. This CDR3 is built from 16 residues. Deletions cut 5 bases from V and 0 bases from J, with 17 bases between. CDR3 protein: CASSPISRRGSYEQYF. The CDR3 bases are TGTGCCAGCAGCCCCATTTCCCGGCGGGGCTCCTACGAGCAGTACTTC. Looking up the rest from reference TRBV11-2 and TRBJ2-7 gives the full variable domain: EAGVAQSPRYKIIEKRQSVAFWCNPISGHATLYWYQQILGQGPKLLIQFQNNGVVDDSQLPKDRFSAERLKGVDSTLKIQPAKLEDSAVYLCASSPISRRGSYEQYFGPGTRLTVT.